This T cell receptor beta chain derives from a study of blood T cell repertoires in COVID-19. The repertoire was sequenced with immunoSEQ multiplex PCR; TCRdb's copy has only in-frame clones and lacks some. The sample lists around 340,000 clones; more than 70% were seen once. V was pared by 1 base and J by 3 bases, with 9 bases between. In germline, CDR1 is SGHVS, CDR2 FQNEAQ. This CDR3 contains 14 residues. The clonotype originates from a woman aged 55-75 years with COVID-19, enrolled during active disease. J is TRBJ1-1 and V is TRBV7-8; D unclear. The sample consisted of peripheral blood. The CDR3 protein is CASSLDQHHTEAFF. CDR3 coding DNA: TGTGCCAGCAGCTTAGATCAACACCACACTGAAGCTTTCTTT.